This T cell receptor beta chain appears in the sequencing data of a study of blood T cell repertoires in COVID-19 (dated by TCRdb to about 2020). Describing the broader study: The collaborator samples originated in the United States, Italy and Spain and spanned the acute and convalescent phases of COVID-19. The repertoires were released in a freely available public database intended as a resource for research on the immune response to SARS-CoV-2. Samples were obtained from the ongoing ImmuneRACE study (first 160 participants) and from 1,254 subjects provided by 6 global collaborators. A de-identified subject ID, COVID-19 status, age in years and sex were almost always included in the sample metadata. The prospective study material was composed of cDNA or gDNA derived from T cells, B-cell-depleted T cells, or PBMCs. Where HLA class I and class II types were available, the types were taken from metadata supplied by the sample provider, not from assay-based typing. Deeply sampled blood TCRbeta repertoires from subjects exposed to, actively infected with, or recovered from COVID-19 were included in the dataset. The paper as a whole reports these results and caveats: How much clinical and demographic metadata was included differed by source and by participant, and the metadata was provided uncurated.

Whole blood was collected in K2EDTA tubes by collaborating institutions according to the institutions' own protocols. For TCRbeta analysis, collaborator samples were shipped as frozen whole blood, as isolated PBMCs, or as DNA extracted from either sample type. The immunoSEQ Assay, a bias-controlled multiplex PCR, was used to amplify TCRbeta CDR3 regions from genomic DNA. The published analysis was carried out like this. Nucleated cell counts per sample were estimated from amplification of reference gene primers within the assay. Sequence reads were collapsed and filtered to measure the absolute abundance of every unique TCRbeta CDR3 rearrangement. For each sample, productive Simpson clonality was calculated as the square root of Simpson's diversity index across productive rearrangements. TCRdb provides this immuneACCESS table in a form limited to in-frame rearrangements. Some clones are lacking; in checked studies, under half of them reflect an unresolved V gene, and why the rest are absent is not known. D and trimming come from the DNA, and the V and J calls and clone size come from that table. A total of 110,000 to 150,000 clones appear in this sample, 80% to 90% of them only once. The biggest ten clones account for approximately 3% of the sample.

Relative to germline, V is missing 0 bases and J is missing 1 base, with 6 bases of the junction outside any gene match. Inclusive of the bounding cysteine and phenylalanine, the CDR3 is 18 residues long. Only the CDR3 DNA stays, 54 bases, in frame from base 1. From the germline V gene (reference sequence), CDR1 is LGHDT and CDR2 is YNNKEL. Concerning this clone: Its antigen target is currently unknown. Base-call qualities are not available, and no considerably larger clone is one nucleotide away.

Recombination joined TRBV3-1 (or the pseudogene TRBV3-2) with TRBJ2-7, with 13 bases in between that match TRBD2. This clonotype originated in a woman aged 55-69 years with active COVID-19. What was sequenced was peripheral blood. The CDR3 region reads CASSQDGTSGIRSYEQYF. Here is the DNA: TGTGCCAGCAGCCAAGACGGGACTAGCGGGATTCGTTCCTACGAGCAGTACTTC.